Following are 20 T cell receptor beta chains from one sample sequenced in a study of OX40 agonist ivuxolimab in advanced cancers. Clones were sequenced by immunoSEQ multiplex PCR, and TCRdb holds only the in-frame ones, with some missing. The table records about 72,000 clones, 83% of them present only once. The sequencing here drew on CD4+ or CD8+ T cells sorted from blood, taken in a trial of the OX40 agonist ivuxolimab. The origin of the receptors is an adult with an advanced solid tumor such as melanoma, head and neck, liver or kidney cancer.

The gene calls are TRBV21-1 and TRBJ2-5; no check of the table's D call, TRBD2, against the DNA was made. TRBV21-1 is recorded as a pseudogene. The CDR3 consists of 15 residues. The chain's CDR3 is CASSIFRYAGETQYF. The CDR3 DNA reads as TGTGCCAGCAGCATTTTCCGGTATGCGGGAGAGACCCAGTACTTC.

V and J are TRBV7-3 and TRBJ2-1, with 7 bases identical to TRBD2. The CDR3 covers 17 residues. V trimming: 5 bases; J trimming: 4 bases; junction bases outside the gene matches: 14. Germline V gene sequence: CDR1 SGHTA, CDR2 FQGTGA. The CDR3 region has the DNA TGTGCCAGCAGCCGCAATCGGCTAGCGGATGGTTACAATGAGCAGTTCTTC. This translates into CASSRNRLADGYNEQFF.

The chain has TRBV30 and TRBJ1-2, with D unresolved. V lost 3 bases, J lost 2 bases, and 13 bases lay in between. Germline assignment: CDR1 GTSNPN and CDR2 SVGIG (reference sequence). The CDR3 runs to 14 residues. The CDR3 region is CAWSPPGVNYGYTF. CDR3 sequence (DNA): TGTGCCTGGAGCCCCCCGGGAGTGAACTATGGCTACACCTTC. The entire variable domain, with the rest obtained from reference TRBV30 and TRBJ1-2, is as follows: SQTIHQWPATLVQPVGSPLSLECTVEGTSNPNLYWYRQAAGRGLQLLFYSVGIGQISSEVPQNLSASRPQDRQFILSSKKLLLSDSGFYLCAWSPPGVNYGYTFGSGTRLTVV.

The chain has TRBV19 and TRBJ2-7; perhaps D is TRBD1 or TRBD2 (5 bases each). Trimming shortened V by 7 bases and J by 2 bases, and 15 bases separated the two germline ends. The CDR3 length is 14 residues. CDR1 is LNHDA, CDR2 SQIVND, per germline (reference sequence). The CDR3, as DNA: TGTGCCAGTACCACGGGACGCCCTCCCTACGAGCAGTACTTC. Translated: CASTTGRPPYEQYF.

This chain connects TRBV11-2 to TRBJ1-5; no firm D call. Per the germline V gene, CDR1 is SGHAT and CDR2 is FQNNGV. The V end lost 0 bases, the J end lost 2 bases, and 8 bases lay between the germline ends. The CDR3 totals 15 residues. The CDR3 DNA reads TGTGCCAGCAGCTTAGATGGGGTGGGCAATCAGCCCCAGCATTTT. Amino acid sequence: CASSLDGVGNQPQHF.

This clone has only a few counts. The V gene is TRBV4-1, the J gene TRBJ1-1; D uncertain. CDR1 is MGHRA and CDR2 is YSYEKL in the germline V gene. The CDR3 is 15 amino acids. With 0 bases removed from V and 4 bases from J, the gap between germline ends came to 12 bases. The CDR3 DNA reads TGCGCCAGCAGCCAAGATTTCGTTTTGGGCACTGAAGCTTTCTTT. As protein: CASSQDFVLGTEAFF.

The V gene is TRBV27, the J gene TRBJ1-5; D might be TRBD1 (5 bases). CDR3 length: 12 residues. Germline CDR1 and CDR2: MNHEY and SMNVEV (reference sequence). Trimming stripped 3 bases from V and 5 bases from J, with 5 bases between. The CDR3 DNA is TGTGCCAGCAGTTTGGGGGATCAGCCCCAGCATTTT. It codes for CASSLGDQPQHF.

This chain connects TRBV18 to TRBJ1-3, with TRBD1 matching over 7 bases. This CDR3 spans 14 amino acids. J lost 4 bases, V lost 3 bases, and 3 bases had no gene match. Germline V gene lookup returns CDR1 KGHSH and CDR2 LQKENI. The CDR3 loop reads CASSPGQPGNTIYF. CDR3 DNA: TGTGCCAGCTCACCGGGACAGCCCGGAAACACCATATATTTT.

The chain is built from TRBV18 and TRBJ2-1; D is possibly TRBD2 (5 bases). V shed 2 bases and J shed 9 bases, with 11 bases lying between them. The CDR3 has 13 amino acids. The germline CDR1 and CDR2 sequences are KGHSH and LQKENI. In DNA form, the CDR3 reads TGTGCCAGCTCACCAGCTTTGAGGGCTGAGCAGTTCTTC. Translated: CASSPALRAEQFF. The full variable domain, with the rest looked up from reference TRBV18 and TRBJ2-1, is NAGVMQNPRHLVRRRGQEARLRCSPMKGHSHVYWYRQLPEEGLKFMVYLQKENIIDESGMPKERFSAEFPKEGPSILRIQQVVRGDSAAYFCASSPALRAEQFFGPGTRLTVL.

J is TRBJ1-1 and V is TRBV7-9; TRBD1 agrees at 7 bases. The CDR3 consists of 14 residues. CDR1 and CDR2 (germline): SEHNR, FQNEAQ (reference sequence). V lost 2 bases, J lost 4 bases, and 4 bases stayed unmatched. For the CDR3, the DNA is TGTGCCAGCAGCTTAAAAGGGGGCGGCACTGAAGCTTTCTTT. Translation: CASSLKGGGTEAFF.

The chain recombines TRBV5-6 with TRBJ1-2, with TRBD1 matching over 8 bases. V lost 4 bases and J lost 3; bases outside the gene matches: 5. This CDR3 spans 14 amino acids. CDR1 and CDR2 (germline): SGHDT, YYEEEE. The CDR3 sequence: CASSTWTGYYGYTF. The CDR3, as DNA: TGTGCCAGCAGCACCTGGACAGGGTACTATGGCTACACCTTC.

J is TRBJ2-1 and V is TRBV10-1, with D possibly matching TRBD2 (5 bases). Per the germline V gene, CDR1 is WNHNN and CDR2 is SYGVQD (reference sequence). Trimming removed 0 bases from V and 7 bases from J, with 10 bases in between. The CDR3 length is 14 residues. This chain's CDR3 is CASSESPRGNEQFF. CDR3 DNA sequence: TGCGCCAGCAGTGAGTCGCCTCGGGGAAATGAGCAGTTCTTC.

The CDR3 coding sequence is TGTGCCAGCAGACCAGGCGGAGAAGAGACCCAGTACTTC. The encoded protein is CASRPGGEETQYF. The chain recombines TRBV27 with TRBJ2-5; no reliable D call. Germline V gives CDR1 MNHEY, CDR2 SMNVEV (reference sequence). The length of the CDR3 is 13 residues. The V gene lost 6 bases and the J gene lost 3 bases, with 11 bases spanning the gap.

The chain employs TRBV7-3 and TRBJ2-1; D tentatively reads TRBD1 or TRBD2 (6 bases each). Trimming took 3 bases from V and 9 from J, leaving 9 bases between them. The germline V gene encodes CDR1 SGHTA and CDR2 FQGTGA. CDR3 length: 12 amino acids. The CDR3 is CASSLGGGEQFF. CDR3 bases: TGTGCCAGCAGCTTGGGGGGCGGTGAGCAGTTCTTC.

Comments on this clone: A junction end diverges from the germline sequence, so it may reflect a read error. The rearrangement uses TRBV7-2 and TRBJ1-1; 10 bases map to TRBD1. The CDR3 length is 13 residues. Per the germline V gene, CDR1 is SGHTA and CDR2 is FQGNSA. The CDR3 sequence: CASSLSGTGAVSF. In DNA form, the CDR3 reads TGTGCCAGCAGCTTATCGGGGACAGGGGCCGTGTCCTTT.

In this sample, this clone turned up once. This chain links TRBV11-2 with TRBJ1-4, with 9 bases fitting TRBD1. The germline V gene encodes CDR1 SGHAT and CDR2 FQNNGV. CDR3 length: 14 amino acids. V was clipped by 5 bases and J by 8 bases; unmatched bases: 6. CDR3 coding DNA: TGTGCCAGCAGCAAACAGGGGGCCGAAGAAAAACTGTTTTTT. It is translated as CASSKQGAEEKLFF.

The chain uses TRBV19 and TRBJ2-3; 9 nucleotides line up with TRBD1. Germline lookup yields CDR1 LNHDA and CDR2 SQIVND (reference sequence). V gave up 3 bases and J gave up 7 bases; unmatched junction bases: 11. The CDR3 is 16 amino acids. The CDR3 here is CASSIWGQGEENTQYF. Here the CDR3 DNA reads TGTGCCAGTAGTATCTGGGGACAGGGAGAAGAGAATACGCAGTATTTT.

This clone was seen only a few times. This chain links TRBV7-2 with TRBJ2-5; 12 bases are a match to TRBD2. CDR1 and CDR2 from the germline V gene are SGHTA and FQGNSA. J was trimmed by 4 bases and V by 5 bases; bases with no gene match: 5. The CDR3 is made up of 15 amino acids. The CDR3 here is CASSTSGRSLETQYF. CDR3 nucleotides: TGTGCCAGCAGCACTAGCGGGAGGAGCTTAGAGACCCAGTACTTC.

The chain recombines TRBV7-8 with TRBJ2-7; TRBD2 matches at 8 bases. The CDR3 is made up of 16 amino acids. Germline V gene data show CDR1 as SGHVS and CDR2 as FQNEAQ. Germline trimming cut 5 bases from V and 3 bases from J; bases unmatched to any gene: 12. Written as DNA, the CDR3 is TGTGCCAGCAGCATACGGGAGGGCCAGATACACTACGAGCAGTACTTC. It codes for CASSIREGQIHYEQYF.

This clone was picked up one time. The rearrangement joins TRBV5-1 to TRBJ2-7; tentatively, D is TRBD2 (6 bases). The germline V gene encodes CDR1 SGHRS and CDR2 YFSETQ. The CDR3 spans 13 residues. Deletions cut 4 bases from V and 5 bases from J, with 13 bases between. The CDR3 loop reads CASSPGVADEQYF. CDR3 bases: TGCGCCAGCAGCCCCGGAGTAGCGGACGAGCAGTACTTC. Full variable domain (rest looked up from reference TRBV5-1 and TRBJ2-7): KAGVTQTPRYLIKTRGQQVTLSCSPISGHRSVSWYQQTPGQGLQFLFEYFSETQRNKGNFPGRFSGRQFSNSRSEMNVSTLELGDSALYLCASSPGVADEQYFGPGTRLTVT.